The 30 T cell receptor beta chains below all came from one sample that was sequenced in a study of chemoradiotherapy in HPV16-positive cancers (dated by TCRdb to between 2022 and 2023). The protocol used for the library was the immunoSEQ multiplex PCR assay. TCRdb's version of the immuneACCESS table is confined to in-frame rearrangements and falls short of the full clone set. An unresolved V gene accounts for under half of the shortfall where checked; the remainder is of unknown origin. The sample table lists approximately 12,000 clones, around 82% of them with a count of one. Of the sample, approximately 5.7% falls within the top ten clones. The sample consisted of blood, taken from a patient who underwent chemoradiotherapy. These receptors were obtained from a human donor with HPV-associated anogenital cancer.

The rearrangement links TRBV7-9 to TRBJ1-2; no reliable D call. Germline values: CDR1 SEHNR, CDR2 FQNEAQ (reference sequence). The CDR3 spans 13 residues. The V end was cut by 1 base, the J end by 2 bases, with 5 bases between. The CDR3 DNA reads TGTGCCAGCAGCTTAGAAGGGAACTATGGCTACACCTTC. As protein: CASSLEGNYGYTF.

V gene TRBV2 combines with J gene TRBJ2-5; the match to TRBD2 covers 11 bases. CDR1 is SNHLY and CDR2 is FYNNEI in the germline V gene. The CDR3 consists of 17 residues. V gave up 9 bases and J gave up 4 bases; unmatched junction bases: 16. CDR3 loop: CASKPGLAGGSGETQYF. The CDR3 DNA is TGTGCCAGTAAACCGGGGCTAGCGGGGGGCAGTGGAGAGACCCAGTACTTC.

The chain carries TRBV18 and TRBJ1-5; D not resolved. There are 13 residues in the CDR3. V lost 6 bases and J lost 5, with 11 bases in between. Germline V gene lookup returns CDR1 KGHSH and CDR2 LQKENI. The CDR3 bases are TGTGCCAGCTCCGCCCTGGTGGATCAGCCCCAGCATTTT. The encoded protein is CASSALVDQPQHF.

The chain joins TRBV5-1 to TRBJ2-1; 12 bases align to TRBD2. V lost 4 bases, J lost 3 bases, and 5 bases stayed unmatched. The CDR3 runs to 16 residues. CDR1 SGHRS and CDR2 YFSETQ come from the germline V gene. Written as DNA, the CDR3 is TGCGCCAGCAGCCCTAGCGGGGGGGCCTTCTACAATGAGCAGTTCTTC. It translates to CASSPSGGAFYNEQFF.

V and J are TRBV18 and TRBJ1-1; D is unclear. Germline CDR1 KGHSH, CDR2 LQKENI. This CDR3 spans 11 amino acids. The V end was cut by 3 bases, the J end by 4 bases, with 3 bases between. CDR3 amino acids: CASSPGTEAFF. The DNA of the CDR3 is TGTGCCAGCTCACCCGGCACTGAAGCTTTCTTT.

CDR3 sequence: CASSLGDRGRTFNYGYTF. CDR3 sequence (DNA): TGCGCCAGCAGCTTGGGCGACAGGGGGCGGACCTTTAACTATGGCTACACCTTC. The gene calls are TRBV5-1 and TRBJ1-2; TRBD1 matches 10 bases. The CDR3 extends over 18 amino acids. Unmatched junction bases numbered 9, after V lost 0 bases and J lost 1 base. The germline gives CDR1 SGHRS, CDR2 YFSETQ.

V usage is TRBV6-5 and J usage is TRBJ1-1; D unclear. Germline-derived CDR1 and CDR2 are MNHEY and SVGAGI. The CDR3 runs to 12 residues. The ends were cut back, 8 bases at V and 1 base at J, with 8 bases in the middle. The CDR3, as DNA: TGTGCCAGCTATGGGGAGAACACTGAAGCTTTCTTT. Translating gives CASYGENTEAFF.

The J gene is TRBJ1-1, the V gene TRBV7-9; D gene unclear. CDR3 size: 16 residues. Germline values: CDR1 SEHNR, CDR2 FQNEAQ (reference sequence). Between the trimmed V and J ends, which lost 5 bases and 1 base, there was a span of 17 bases. CDR3 residues: CASSPGGVYRNTEAFF. The CDR3 coding sequence is TGTGCCAGCAGCCCCGGCGGTGTGTACAGGAACACTGAAGCTTTCTTT.

The V call is TRBV7-9, the J call TRBJ1-5; a possible D gene is TRBD1 (6 bases). Trimming took 1 base from V and 2 from J, leaving 12 bases between them. The CDR3 spans 16 residues. Germline CDR1 is SEHNR and CDR2 is FQNEAQ (reference sequence). The CDR3 protein is CASSLDGAGGNQPQHF. CDR3 nucleotide sequence: TGTGCCAGCAGCTTAGACGGGGCAGGGGGCAATCAGCCCCAGCATTTT.

This sequence joins TRBV7-2 and TRBJ2-3; 7 bases are shared with TRBD1. Germline CDR1 and CDR2: SGHTA and FQGNSA. This CDR3 spans 12 amino acids. V trimming: 5 bases; J trimming: 10 bases; junction bases outside the gene matches: 6. Written as DNA, the CDR3 is TGTGCCAGCAGCATAACAGGGGCTGCGCAGTATTTT. It codes for CASSITGAAQYF.

This CDR3 is CASSFWGGRINEQFF. Here the CDR3 DNA reads TGTGCCAGCAGTTTTTGGGGGGGCAGAATCAATGAGCAGTTCTTC. The rearrangement uses TRBV28 and TRBJ2-1, with D tentatively TRBD2 (7 bases). Trimming pared 3 bases from V and 6 bases from J, leaving 15 bases between. The CDR3 covers 15 residues. CDR1 MDHEN and CDR2 SYDVKM come from the germline V gene.

Worth noting for this clone: The junction departs from the called germline gene at one end, perhaps through a read error. This chain links TRBV5-1 with TRBJ2-7; D may be TRBD1 (6 bases). Germline V gene data show CDR1 as SGHRS and CDR2 as YFSETQ. There are 14 residues in the CDR3. Here the CDR3 DNA reads TGCGCCAGCAGCTTGCTTGGGGGCTCCAACGAGCAGTACTTC. Residues: CASSLLGGSNEQYF. Using reference TRBV5-1 and TRBJ2-7 for the parts outside the CDR3, the full variable domain is KAGVTQTPRYLIKTRGQQVTLSCSPISGHRSVSWYQQTPGQGLQFLFEYFSETQRNKGNFPGRFSGRQFSNSRSEMNVSTLELGDSALYLCASSLLGGSNEQYFGPGTRLTVT.

The chain combines TRBV30 with TRBJ1-1; the match to TRBD1 covers 8 bases. The CDR3 loop spans 14 amino acids. Germline V gene sequence: CDR1 GTSNPN, CDR2 SVGIG (reference sequence). CDR3 loop: CAGSGDRMNTEAFF. The CDR3 nucleotides read TGTGCTGGGAGCGGGGACAGGATGAACACTGAAGCTTTCTTT.

This sequence joins TRBV4-1 and TRBJ2-3, with D tentatively TRBD1 (5 bases). The length of the CDR3 is 16 residues. Germline V CDR1 and CDR2: MGHRA, YSYEKL. Trimming took off 0 bases at V and 3 bases at J, with 13 bases between the two ends. The CDR3 region has the DNA TGCGCCAGCAGCCAAGAAGGGTGGGGCGAAACAGATACGCAGTATTTT. Translation: CASSQEGWGETDTQYF.

The gene calls are TRBV6-1 and TRBJ1-5, with a tentative D call TRBD1 (5 bases). Germline values: CDR1 MNHNS, CDR2 SASEGT. Trimming stripped 9 bases from V and 2 bases from J, with 17 bases between. The CDR3 is made up of 15 amino acids. The CDR3 sequence: CASKTTVWGNQPQHF. In nucleotides, the CDR3 is TGTGCCAGTAAGACGACAGTATGGGGCAATCAGCCCCAGCATTTT.

This clone showed up just a few times. J is TRBJ2-7 and V is TRBV6-1; D gene ambiguous. CDR3 size: 11 residues. Germline CDR1 is MNHNS and CDR2 is SASEGT. V lost 7 bases, J lost 7 bases, and 11 bases lay in between. In DNA, the CDR3 is TGTGCCAGCACGCTAGAGAGAGAGCAGTACGTC. As protein: CASTLEREQYV.

The chain combines TRBV9 with TRBJ1-4; D is unresolved. The CDR3 spans 16 residues. Germline V gene sequence: CDR1 SGDLS, CDR2 YYNGEE. The ends were cut back, 1 base at V and 0 bases at J, with 10 bases in the middle. The CDR3 DNA sequence: TGTGCCAGCAGCGTACGCGGAGATGCAACTAATGAAAAACTGTTTTTT. Its translation is CASSVRGDATNEKLFF.

This chain links TRBV6-1 with TRBJ1-6, with 7 positions matching TRBD1. The germline V gene has CDR1 MNHNS and CDR2 SASEGT. This CDR3 region has 14 residues. J lost 6 bases, V lost 6 bases, and 5 bases had no gene match. The CDR3 DNA is TGTGCCAGCAGCTTAGACAGGGTTAATTCACCCCTCCACTTT. Its protein is CASSLDRVNSPLHF.

J is TRBJ2-3 and V is TRBV7-2; D not certain. The CDR3 has 11 residues. The germline gives CDR1 SGHTA, CDR2 FQGNSA. V was trimmed by 3 bases and J by 6 bases, leaving 4 bases between them. The CDR3 coding sequence is TGTGCCAGCAGCTTTGGGGATACGCAGTATTTT. Its protein product is CASSFGDTQYF.

The chain couples TRBV5-1 to TRBJ2-3; D gene uncertain. V lost 0 bases to trimming and J lost 4 bases, with 6 bases between them. Per the germline V gene, CDR1 is SGHRS and CDR2 is YFSETQ. This CDR3 comprises 13 residues. CDR3: CASSLEQADTQYF. In nucleotides, the CDR3 is TGCGCCAGCAGCTTGGAGCAGGCAGATACGCAGTATTTT.

The J gene is TRBJ1-1, the V gene TRBV9; D uncertain. Germline CDR1 is SGDLS and CDR2 is YYNGEE. V was trimmed by 0 bases and J by 6 bases, leaving 15 bases between them. There are 15 residues in the CDR3. CDR3 in amino acids: CASSVGPEGAPEAFF. CDR3 nucleotide sequence: TGTGCCAGCAGCGTAGGACCTGAGGGTGCCCCTGAAGCTTTCTTT.

The chain links TRBV7-9 to TRBJ1-1; 7 bases are shared with TRBD1. The J segment lost 1 base and the V segment lost 1 base, leaving 9 bases of the junction unmatched. This CDR3 is built from 17 residues. Germline lookup yields CDR1 SEHNR and CDR2 FQNEAQ (reference sequence). CDR3 region: CASSLGRPGQTNTEAFF. The DNA for the CDR3 is TGTGCCAGCAGCTTAGGGAGACCGGGACAGACGAACACTGAAGCTTTCTTT.

The rearrangement joins TRBV30 to TRBJ2-5; 11 nucleotides align to TRBD2. Losses at the gene ends were 4 bases for V and 5 bases for J; bases not matched to a gene: 12. The CDR3 loop spans 16 amino acids. Germline lookup yields CDR1 GTSNPN and CDR2 SVGIG (reference sequence). This CDR3 reads CAWTPGLAAVGETQYF. In DNA form, the CDR3 reads TGTGCCTGGACTCCGGGACTAGCGGCCGTCGGGGAGACCCAGTACTTC.

The genes are TRBV11-1 and TRBJ2-1; 15 bases align to TRBD2. This CDR3 spans 17 amino acids. CDR1 is SGHAT, CDR2 FQDESV, per germline (reference sequence). V shed 5 bases, J shed 7 bases, and the junction held 9 bases outside the gene matches. CDR3 sequence reads: CASSAGSGLAGGNEQFF. For the CDR3, the DNA is TGTGCCAGCAGCGCCGGCTCCGGACTAGCGGGGGGGAATGAGCAGTTCTTC.

The rearrangement links TRBV7-9 to TRBJ1-1, with D hard to call. Germline V CDR1 and CDR2: SEHNR, FQNEAQ (reference sequence). The CDR3 runs 14 residues. Between the trimmed V and J ends, which lost 5 bases and 0 bases, there was a span of 10 bases. The CDR3 is CASSVQLLNTEAFF. The CDR3 coding sequence is TGTGCCAGCAGCGTACAGTTATTGAACACTGAAGCTTTCTTT.

The DNA for the CDR3 is TGTGCCAGCAGTGAGACACTAGCGGGGGCCGGGACCCAGTACTTC. Translated, it gives CASSETLAGAGTQYF. V is TRBV6-1 and J is TRBJ2-5; 11 bases line up with TRBD2. Germline V CDR1 and CDR2: MNHNS, SASEGT. The ends lost 3 bases at V and 7 bases at J; junction bases unmatched: 7. This CDR3 spans 15 amino acids.

The chain employs TRBV11-2 and TRBJ1-2; possible D gene TRBD1, 6 bases. Germline lookup yields CDR1 SGHAT and CDR2 FQNNGV. There are 14 residues in the CDR3. The germline V and J ends were trimmed by 5 bases and 7 bases, with 17 bases remaining between them. The CDR3 DNA follows: TGTGCCAGCAGCCCCCCACAGGGCGGCGGTGGCTACACCTTC. Translating gives CASSPPQGGGGYTF.

J is TRBJ2-5 and V is TRBV2; the D is unclear. In germline, CDR1 is SNHLY, CDR2 FYNNEI. Trimming took off 6 bases at V and 7 bases at J, with 24 bases between the two ends. The CDR3 extends over 16 amino acids. The CDR3 reads CASRSTVGFRSGTQYF. DNA for the CDR3: TGTGCCAGCAGAAGTACTGTGGGCTTTAGATCCGGGACCCAGTACTTC.

The genes are TRBV27 and TRBJ1-1; 7 bases line up with TRBD1. This CDR3 region has 14 residues. V shed 4 bases and J 10 bases; nucleotides not matched to a gene: 12. CDR1 and CDR2 (germline): MNHEY, SMNVEV (reference sequence). CDR3 nucleotides: TGTGCCAGCAGTTCTTACCAGGGGGTAGGGGGAGCTTTCTTT. Translation gives CASSSYQGVGGAFF.

J is TRBJ2-7 and V is TRBV9; 10 bases agree with TRBD1. This CDR3 region has 16 residues. The V gene end was trimmed by 0 bases and the J gene end by 2 bases; junction bases not matched to a gene: 5. The germline V gene encodes CDR1 SGDLS and CDR2 YYNGEE. The CDR3 spells CASSVVGGQGPYEQYF. CDR3 nucleotides: TGTGCCAGCAGCGTAGTGGGGGGACAGGGGCCCTACGAGCAGTACTTC.